These 30 T cell receptor beta chains came from one sample sequenced in a study of cytomegalovirus exposure and HLA in healthy donors. A multiplex PCR was run with 60 Vbeta primers and 13 Jbeta primers. Here immunoSEQ multiplex PCR was the method, and the copy in TCRdb shows in-frame clones only, minus some. The sample consists of 150,000 to 180,000 clones, about 85% of them appearing once. Sequencing was carried out using PBMCs. The receptors were sampled from a man aged 25-45 years in good health and CMV-seropositive.

The chain recombines TRBV7-2 with TRBJ2-5; possible D gene TRBD1, 5 bases. CDR1 and CDR2 from the germline V gene are SGHTA and FQGNSA. The CDR3 spans 15 residues. Trimming removed 5 bases from V and 7 bases from J, with 20 bases in between. This chain's CDR3 is CASSTARSLRGTQYF. CDR3 in DNA: TGTGCCAGCAGCACCGCCCGGTCCTTAAGGGGGACCCAGTACTTC.

This clone came up a few times. Other DNA sequences of this sample code for an identical CDR3. J is TRBJ1-1 and V is TRBV9, with D possibly matching TRBD1 (5 bases). V gave up 2 bases and J gave up 4 bases, with 9 bases separating them. Germline CDR1 and CDR2: SGDLS and YYNGEE. CDR3 length: 13 residues. CDR3 DNA: TGTGCCAGCAGCGTTTCCGGGGGCACTGAAGCTTTCTTT. The encoded protein is CASSVSGGTEAFF.

This rearrangement joins TRBV4-3 to TRBJ2-2; D remains unclear. Trimming took off 0 bases at V and 3 bases at J, with 14 bases between the two ends. Germline CDR1 and CDR2: LGHNA and YSLEER. The CDR3 is 17 residues long. The CDR3 DNA reads as TGCGCCAGCAGCCAAGAGGGCCTCCCCTATGACACCGGGGAGCTGTTTTTT. Its translation is CASSQEGLPYDTGELFF.

This chain connects TRBV19 to TRBJ1-1; 8 nucleotides line up with TRBD1. V dropped 8 bases and J dropped 2; count of bases not matched to a gene: 7. The CDR3 loop spans 14 amino acids. CDR1 and CDR2 (germline): LNHDA, SQIVND (reference sequence). CDR3 residues: CASVGTGHNTEAFF. CDR3 nucleotide sequence: TGTGCCAGTGTGGGGACAGGCCATAACACTGAAGCTTTCTTT.

The count of this clone is one. The gene calls are TRBV29-1 and TRBJ1-4; maybe TRBD1 (6 bases). The CDR3 consists of 13 residues. The V gene's germline CDR1 is SQVTM and CDR2 ANQGSEA. Trimming shortened V by 7 bases and J by 4 bases, and 13 bases separated the two germline ends. CDR3: CSAGGQINEKLFF. CDR3 nucleotides: TGCAGCGCCGGGGGGCAGATTAATGAAAAACTGTTTTTT.

This clone came up a few times. This chain links TRBV6-1 with TRBJ1-2; the match to TRBD1 covers 8 bases. CDR3 length equals 15 residues. Trimming at V came to 4 bases and at J to 4 bases, leaving 8 bases not matched to a gene. CDR1 MNHNS and CDR2 SASEGT come from the germline V gene. This CDR3 is CASSGGTGRGYGYTF. CDR3 nucleotide sequence: TGTGCCAGCAGTGGGGGGACAGGCAGAGGCTATGGCTACACCTTC.

This chain uses TRBV13 with TRBJ2-5; 12 nucleotides line up with TRBD2. This CDR3 spans 15 amino acids. Trimming cost V 6 bases and J 0 bases; bases outside gene matches: 2. Germline V gene sequence: CDR1 PRHDT, CDR2 FYEKMQ (reference sequence). The CDR3 DNA reads TGTGCCAGCAGATCTAGCGGGGGGGACCAAGAGACCCAGTACTTC. Encoded protein: CASRSSGGDQETQYF.

The J gene is TRBJ2-2, the V gene TRBV18; D not resolved. The CDR3 spans 15 residues. Germline-derived CDR1 and CDR2 are KGHSH and LQKENI. The V gene lost 4 bases and the J gene lost 3 bases, with 12 bases spanning the gap. This chain's CDR3 is CASSRALRHTGELFF. The CDR3 region has the DNA TGTGCCAGCTCACGCGCCCTGAGGCACACCGGGGAGCTGTTTTTT.

This clone came up once. The chain employs TRBV19 and TRBJ2-7; D remains unclear. The V gene's germline CDR1 is LNHDA and CDR2 SQIVND (reference sequence). With 6 bases removed from V and 5 bases from J, the gap between germline ends came to 8 bases. The CDR3 contains 11 residues. The CDR3 DNA reads as TGTGCCAGTAGGTCGGTGAACGAGCAGTACTTC. The encoded protein is CASRSVNEQYF.

The chain joins TRBV6-5 to TRBJ2-5, with TRBD2 matching over 8 bases. Looked up from germline, CDR1 is MNHEY and CDR2 is SVGAGI. The CDR3 extends over 15 amino acids. V lost 8 bases to trimming and J lost 5 bases; unmatched junction nucleotides: 13. The CDR3 sequence: CASSLGDSGMETQYF. The CDR3 coding sequence is TGTGCCAGCTCCCTGGGGGATAGCGGGATGGAGACCCAGTACTTC.

This clone has a handful of counts. The rearrangement joins TRBV30 to TRBJ2-1, with 7 bases matching TRBD2. The CDR3 spans 15 residues. Germline V lookup: CDR1 GTSNPN, CDR2 SVGIG (reference sequence). Trimming cost V 2 bases and J 4 bases; bases outside gene matches: 8. Here the CDR3 reads CAWSKGLAGYNEQFF. Here the CDR3 DNA reads TGTGCCTGGAGTAAGGGGTTAGCGGGTTACAATGAGCAGTTCTTC.

The DNA for the CDR3 is TGTGCCAGCAGCTTTCCGAGACCAGGAGGTGGCTACACCTTC. Its protein product is CASSFPRPGGGYTF. The chain employs TRBV7-9 and TRBJ1-2; D is unclear. Germline V gene data show CDR1 as SEHNR and CDR2 as FQNEAQ (reference sequence). This CDR3 is built from 14 residues. V lost 3 bases, J lost 7 bases, and 15 bases lay in between.

The rearrangement links TRBV6-5 to TRBJ1-5; 7 bases fit TRBD1. This CDR3 region has 15 residues. CDR1 and CDR2 from the germline V gene are MNHEY and SVGAGI. The junction had 2 bases not matched to a gene; V was cut back by 2 bases and J by 1 base. As DNA, the CDR3 is TGTGCCAGCAGTTACCGACAGGGAAGCAATCAGCCCCAGCATTTT. This translates into CASSYRQGSNQPQHF.

This chain uses TRBV11-3 with TRBJ1-3; D not resolved. The CDR3 spans 15 residues. The germline gives CDR1 SGHNT, CDR2 YENEEA. V lost 3 bases, J lost 0 bases, and 9 bases lay in between. CDR3 nucleotide sequence: TGTGCCAGCAGCTTGACTGGGAGCTCTGGAAACACCATATATTTT. Amino acids: CASSLTGSSGNTIYF.

The chain uses TRBV27 and TRBJ1-3; tentatively, D is TRBD1 (5 bases). Per germline, CDR1 MNHEY and CDR2 SMNVEV (reference sequence). Trimming removed 5 bases at V and 7 bases at J, with 21 bases between. The CDR3 runs to 16 residues. The chain's CDR3 is CASSRTSGTVLNTIYF. As DNA, the CDR3 is TGTGCCAGCAGTCGTACTTCCGGGACTGTCCTTAACACCATATATTTT.

The rearrangement uses TRBV5-1 and TRBJ2-5; no definite D call. V was clipped by 4 bases and J by 2 bases, with 6 bases between them. Germline V gene lookup returns CDR1 SGHRS and CDR2 YFSETQ. The CDR3 length is 12 residues. As DNA, the CDR3 is TGCGCCAGCAGCCAATTTCAAGAGACCCAGTACTTC. Protein: CASSQFQETQYF. Combining the CDR3 with reference TRBV5-1 and TRBJ2-5 gives the whole variable domain KAGVTQTPRYLIKTRGQQVTLSCSPISGHRSVSWYQQTPGQGLQFLFEYFSETQRNKGNFPGRFSGRQFSNSRSEMNVSTLELGDSALYLCASSQFQETQYFGPGTRLLVL.

This clone was observed once. This chain uses TRBV9 with TRBJ1-4; 7 bases match TRBD1. The J segment lost 5 bases and the V segment lost 3 bases, leaving 7 bases of the junction unmatched. CDR3 size: 15 residues. Looked up from germline, CDR1 is SGDLS and CDR2 is YYNGEE. This CDR3 reads CASSGTGQPNEKLFF. The CDR3 region has the DNA TGTGCCAGCAGCGGGACGGGACAGCCGAATGAAAAACTGTTTTTT. The variable domain in full, completed from reference TRBV9 and TRBJ1-4, reads DSGVTQTPKHLITATGQRVTLRCSPRSGDLSVYWYQQSLDQGLQFLIQYYNGEERAKGNILERFSAQQFPDLHSELNLSSLELGDSALYFCASSGTGQPNEKLFFGSGTQLSVL.

The V and J genes are TRBV19 and TRBJ2-2; possible D gene TRBD2, 6 bases. The CDR3 loop spans 17 amino acids. CDR1 LNHDA and CDR2 SQIVND come from the germline V gene (reference sequence). V gave up 7 bases and J gave up 2 bases, with 20 bases separating them. The DNA of the CDR3 is TGTGCCAGTAATCAGGGACTTCTCCGATTAAACACCGGGGAGCTGTTTTTT. It yields the protein CASNQGLLRLNTGELFF.

V gene TRBV2 combines with J gene TRBJ1-2; no firm D call. Between the trimmed V and J ends, which lost 3 bases and 4 bases, there was a span of 12 bases. The CDR3 covers 14 residues. Germline-derived CDR1 and CDR2 are SNHLY and FYNNEI. The CDR3: CASSEQVSFYGYTF. The CDR3 DNA is TGTGCCAGCAGTGAGCAGGTTTCATTCTATGGCTACACCTTC. Using reference TRBV2 and TRBJ1-2 for the parts outside the CDR3, the full variable domain is EPEVTQTPSHQVTQMGQEVILRCVPISNHLYFYWYRQILGQKVEFLVSFYNNEISEKSEIFDDQFSVERPDGSNFTLKIRSTKLEDSAMYFCASSEQVSFYGYTFGSGTRLTVV.

The chain uses TRBV7-9 and TRBJ1-2; TRBD1 is a possible D gene (6 bases). The ends were cut back, 5 bases at V and 4 bases at J, with 14 bases in the middle. This CDR3 has 14 amino acids. Germline CDR1 SEHNR, CDR2 FQNEAQ (reference sequence). The CDR3 loop reads CASSDMDSIYGYTF. The CDR3 DNA reads TGTGCCAGCAGCGACATGGACAGTATCTATGGCTACACCTTC.

This clone appeared a single time. V is TRBV27 and J is TRBJ1-2; D remains ambiguous. V was trimmed by 2 bases and J by 2 bases, leaving 6 bases between them. The CDR3 sequence is 13 residues long. The germline CDR1 and CDR2 sequences are MNHEY and SMNVEV (reference sequence). CDR3 DNA sequence: TGTGCCAGCAGTTTAGAGGGAAACTATGGCTACACCTTC. This codes for CASSLEGNYGYTF.

This clone turned up a few times. V is TRBV27 and J is TRBJ2-3; 13 nucleotides agree with TRBD2. The CDR3 loop spans 17 amino acids. CDR1 MNHEY and CDR2 SMNVEV come from the germline V gene (reference sequence). Germline trimming cut 8 bases from V and 5 bases from J; bases unmatched to any gene: 13. The CDR3 loop reads CASRSTSGRSPGDTQYF. CDR3 DNA: TGTGCCAGCCGTTCGACTAGCGGGAGGTCCCCTGGAGATACGCAGTATTTT.

V gene TRBV30 combines with J gene TRBJ1-1; D call uncertain. The CDR3 is 14 amino acids. Germline CDR1 GTSNPN, CDR2 SVGIG (reference sequence). The V gene lost 0 bases and the J gene lost 6 bases, with 14 bases spanning the gap. Here the CDR3 reads CAWSVLRDHAEAFF. In DNA form, the CDR3 reads TGTGCCTGGAGTGTACTTCGGGATCACGCTGAAGCTTTCTTT.

The rearrangement links TRBV10-3 to TRBJ2-1, with 9 bases matching TRBD2. Germline V gene sequence: CDR1 ENHRY, CDR2 SYGVKD. The V segment lost 8 bases and the J segment 10 bases; nucleotides outside the gene matches: 6. This CDR3 has 12 amino acids. This CDR3 is CAIGGGAGEQFF. The DNA of the CDR3 is TGTGCCATCGGCGGGGGGGCGGGGGAGCAGTTCTTC.

For the CDR3, the DNA is TGTGCCAGCAGGAGGGGAACAGGGGCCGTCAATCAGCCCCAGCATTTT. Encoded protein: CASRRGTGAVNQPQHF. The J gene is TRBJ1-5, the V gene TRBV28, with 7 bases lining up with TRBD1. From germline, CDR1 is MDHEN and CDR2 SYDVKM. This CDR3 spans 16 amino acids. V gave up 6 bases and J gave up 3 bases; unmatched junction bases: 11. Drawing the rest from reference TRBV28 and TRBJ1-5, the complete variable domain is DVKVTQSSRYLVKRTGEKVFLECVQDMDHENMFWYRQDPGLGLRLIYFSYDVKMKEKGDIPEGYSVSREKKERFSLILESASTNQTSMYLCASRRGTGAVNQPQHFGDGTRLSIL.

This clone was observed once. V is TRBV11-1 and J is TRBJ1-1; D is possibly TRBD1 (5 bases). From germline, CDR1 is SGHAT and CDR2 FQDESV (reference sequence). This CDR3 contains 14 residues. V shed 1 base and J shed 4 bases, with 10 bases lying between them. The CDR3 loop is CASSLVVGGTEAFF. The CDR3 DNA is TGTGCCAGCAGCTTAGTGGTCGGGGGCACTGAAGCTTTCTTT.

The chain combines TRBV10-3 with TRBJ1-2; a weak D match, TRBD1 (6 bases). CDR1 ENHRY and CDR2 SYGVKD come from the germline V gene. The CDR3 runs 19 residues. V was shortened by 0 bases and J by 6 bases, with 26 bases between the two germline ends. CDR3 nucleotide sequence: TGTGCCATCAGTGAGTCGAAATATCGGGGTCGTCACAGGGTTGATGGCTACACCTTC. Translated: CAISESKYRGRHRVDGYTF.

The CDR3 region has the DNA TGTGCCAGCAGCCCAGGAACGGGAGGGCCATACAATGAGCAGTTCTTC. Residues: CASSPGTGGPYNEQFF. This chain links TRBV7-9 with TRBJ2-1; 8 positions match TRBD2. This CDR3 contains 16 residues. Per germline, CDR1 SEHNR and CDR2 FQNEAQ (reference sequence). Germline trimming cut 5 bases from V and 4 bases from J; bases unmatched to any gene: 10.

This CDR3 is CAINGDSNVLTF. CDR3 sequence (DNA): TGTGCCATCAATGGGGACAGCAACGTCCTGACTTTC. The V call is TRBV10-3, the J call TRBJ2-6; 7 nucleotides align to TRBD1. V shed 7 bases, J shed 9 bases, and the junction held 3 bases outside the gene matches. The CDR3 consists of 12 residues. Germline values: CDR1 ENHRY, CDR2 SYGVKD.

The chain combines TRBV27 with TRBJ2-3, with TRBD2 as a possible D gene (5 bases). CDR1 and CDR2 (germline): MNHEY, SMNVEV (reference sequence). The CDR3 is 14 amino acids. Trimming pared 4 bases from V and 5 bases from J, leaving 13 bases between. CDR3 DNA: TGTGCCAGCAGTTACCGGGAAAACGGAGATACGCAGTATTTT. Amino acid sequence: CASSYRENGDTQYF.